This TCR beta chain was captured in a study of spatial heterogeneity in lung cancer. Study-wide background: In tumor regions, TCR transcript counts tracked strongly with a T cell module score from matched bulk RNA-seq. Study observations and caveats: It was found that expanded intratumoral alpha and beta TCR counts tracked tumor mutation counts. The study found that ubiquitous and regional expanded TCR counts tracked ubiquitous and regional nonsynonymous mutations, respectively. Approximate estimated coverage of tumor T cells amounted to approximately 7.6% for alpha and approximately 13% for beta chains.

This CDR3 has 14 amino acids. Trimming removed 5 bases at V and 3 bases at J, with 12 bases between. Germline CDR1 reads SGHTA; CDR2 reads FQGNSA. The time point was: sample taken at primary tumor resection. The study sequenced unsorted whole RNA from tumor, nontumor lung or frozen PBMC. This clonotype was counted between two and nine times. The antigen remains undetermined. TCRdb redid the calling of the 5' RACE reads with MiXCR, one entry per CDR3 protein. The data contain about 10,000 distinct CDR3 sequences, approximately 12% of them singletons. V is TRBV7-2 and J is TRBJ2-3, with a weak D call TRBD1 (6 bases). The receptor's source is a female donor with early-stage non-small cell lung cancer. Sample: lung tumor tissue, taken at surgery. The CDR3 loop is CASSVITGTDTQYF. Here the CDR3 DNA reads TGTGCCAGCAGCGTAATAACAGGGACAGATACGCAGTATTTT.